This TCR beta chain originates from a study of shared clonotypes between healthy human individuals. Overall study findings and caveats: When naive CD4 clonotypes were compared across several donors, around 4.6% were shared. Among the subsets, naive ones generally showed larger estimated richness than memory ones. Only a few donors were included, so the genetic and exposure-history diversity represented was limited. Blood alone was sampled, and tissue repertoires likely differ.

Points on this clone: The antigen is not known.

Germline V gives CDR1 ENHRY, CDR2 SYGVKD. The J segment lost 1 base and the V segment lost 7 bases, leaving 8 bases of the junction unmatched. The CDR3 contains 15 residues. The protocol was immunoSEQ multiplex PCR, while the TCRdb copy is restricted to in-frame clones and leaves out a portion. The sample lists roughly 700,000 clones, 74% occurring once. V and J are TRBV10-3 and TRBJ2-7; TRBD1 agrees at 9 bases. This sequence was found in a woman aged 30 to 39 in good health. Sequenced: memory CD4+ T cells sorted from blood. Described subset: CD45RA-negative fraction. The CDR3 spells CAITPEGQGSYEQYF. In DNA form, the CDR3 reads TGTGCCATCACTCCAGAGGGACAGGGATCCTACGAGCAGTACTTC.